This is a list of T cell receptor beta chains from one sample in a study of blood T cell repertoires in COVID-19. Only in-frame clones appear in the TCRdb table, and some are missing; sequencing was by immunoSEQ multiplex PCR. The sample records tens of thousands of clones, approximately 90% being singletons. Input material: peripheral blood. All receptors derive from a human donor in a cohort sampled during active COVID-19. CDR3s include the opening cysteine and the closing phenylalanine or tryptophan. The D gene is left open where the match is weak. The size entry is marked missing in some rows and otherwise reads once, few, many or a size class.

j_call v_call clone_size d_call cdr3_aa cdr3_nt
TRBJ1-2 TRBV9 - TRBD1 CASSVRGQGNYGYTF TGTGCCAGCAGCGTAAGAGGACAGGGGAACTATGGCTACACCTTC
TRBJ2-7 TRBV18 - TRBD1 CASSRGQVRGATYEQYF TGTGCCAGCTCACGGGGACAGGTCAGGGGTGCAACCTACGAGCAGTACTTC
TRBJ2-3 TRBV11-2 - TRBD1 CASSFFGTGGAGTQYF TGTGCCAGCAGCTTTTTCGGGACAGGGGGCGCGGGTACGCAGTATTTT
TRBJ2-3 TRBV9 - - CASSPPSTDTQYF TGTGCCAGCAGCCCCCCTAGCACAGATACGCAGTATTTT
TRBJ2-7 TRBV7-8 - - CASSQRQREMYEQYF TGTGCCAGCAGCCAACGACAACGGGAAATGTACGAGCAGTACTTC
TRBJ2-7 TRBV6-5 - TRBD1 CASRKQGMSSYEQYF TGTGCCAGCAGAAAACAGGGGATGAGCTCCTACGAGCAGTACTTC
TRBJ2-3 TRBV5-1 - - CASSLGGFEDTQYF TGCGCCAGCAGCTTGGGAGGGTTCGAAGATACGCAGTATTTT
TRBJ2-3 TRBV7-3 - - CASRDTGTDTQYF TGTGCCAGCAGGGATACAGGGACAGATACGCAGTATTTT
TRBJ1-1 TRBV7-9 - - CASSLNVRQNTEAFF TGTGCCAGCAGCTTAAATGTCCGACAGAACACTGAAGCTTTCTTT
TRBJ2-3 TRBV1 - - CTSSFAGGLDTQYF TGCACCAGCAGTTTCGCGGGGGGGCTGGATACGCAGTATTTT
TRBJ1-6 TRBV2 - TRBD1 CASSEFFGTGAEHNSPLHF TGTGCCAGCAGTGAATTTTTCGGGACAGGGGCCGAACATAATTCACCCCTCCACTTT
TRBJ2-1 TRBV19 - - CASSMGRGHSNEQFF TGTGCCAGTAGTATGGGACGGGGACATAGCAATGAGCAGTTCTTC
TRBJ2-7 TRBV7-9 - TRBD1 CASSSPGQGNYEQYF TGTGCCAGCAGCTCTCCGGGACAGGGTAACTACGAGCAGTACTTC
TRBJ2-7 TRBV29-1 - - CSVVTESSYEQYF TGCAGCGTTGTGACGGAGAGCTCCTACGAGCAGTACTTC
TRBJ2-1 TRBV11-1 - TRBD1 CASSRMGTGYGNEQFF TGTGCCAGCAGTCGGATGGGGACAGGGTATGGCAATGAGCAGTTCTTC
TRBJ1-2 TRBV6-1 - - CASSEGQRANYGYTF TGTGCCAGCAGTGAAGGACAGAGAGCTAACTATGGCTACACCTTC
TRBJ2-3 TRBV5-1 - TRBD2 CASSLVAGGQNADTQYF TGCGCCAGCAGCTTGGTTGCGGGGGGGCAAAATGCAGATACGCAGTATTTT
TRBJ2-3 TRBV5-4 - TRBD2 CASSPTSGGARNTQYF TGTGCCAGCAGCCCGACTAGCGGGGGGGCCAGGAATACGCAGTATTTT
TRBJ2-7 TRBV6-2/TRBV6-3 - TRBD2 CASSKSGGAPEEQYF TGTGCCAGCAGTAAAAGCGGGGGGGCCCCTGAAGAGCAGTACTTC
TRBJ1-1 TRBV2 - - CASRETQNTEAFF TGTGCCAGCAGAGAAACACAAAACACTGAAGCTTTCTTT
TRBJ1-2 TRBV7-2 - TRBD1 CASSEDRGGYGYTF TGTGCCAGCAGCGAGGACAGGGGCGGCTATGGCTACACCTTC
TRBJ1-4 TRBV9 few TRBD1 CASSVRDRGEKLFF TGTGCCAGCAGCGTAAGAGACAGGGGGGAAAAACTGTTTTTT
TRBJ1-4 TRBV5-4 - - CASSLGQTATNEKLFF TGTGCCAGCAGCTTGGGACAGACCGCAACTAATGAAAAACTGTTTTTT
TRBJ2-7 TRBV15 - - CATSRDMNSDYEQYF TGTGCCACCAGCAGAGATATGAACAGTGACTACGAGCAGTACTTC
TRBJ1-5 TRBV12-3/TRBV12-4 - - CASSSVPVRPQHF TGTGCCAGCAGTTCGGTTCCGGTGCGGCCCCAGCATTTT
TRBJ1-2 TRBV7-8 - - CVSSSGTASDYTF TGTGTCAGCAGCTCTGGGACTGCCTCAGACTACACCTTC
TRBJ2-7 TRBV6-6 - TRBD2 CASRLGGGGGEQYF TGTGCCAGCAGATTGGGCGGGGGGGGCGGTGAGCAGTACTTC